The 17 T cell receptor beta chains in this list originate from one sample, sequenced in a study of patients and donors after allogeneic stem cell transplantation. TCRdb reanalysed the RT-PCR reads using MiXCR and keeps one entry per CDR3 protein. The sample lists hundreds of thousands of distinct CDR3 sequences, roughly 17% occurring once. Sample: blood, either unsorted or a sorted T cell fraction (not recorded which). These receptor sequences come from a human donor who was either an allogeneic HSCT recipient or a stem cell or donor lymphocyte infusion donor (not recorded which). It is not recorded whose cells these are; they may come from a transplant donor.

Written as DNA, the CDR3 is TGTGCCAGCAGCGTAGCTCAAAGGACTAGCCATCCCGGGGAGCTGTTTTTT. It yields the protein CASSVAQRTSHPGELFF. This sequence joins TRBV9 and TRBJ2-2; 8 positions match TRBD2. Germline CDR1 and CDR2: SGDLS and YYNGEE. The V and J ends lost 0 bases and 6 bases, in that order; junction bases with no gene match: 10. This CDR3 has 17 amino acids.

The V call is TRBV5-4, the J call TRBJ2-1, with 8 bases aligning to TRBD2. The V gene end was trimmed by 5 bases and the J gene end by 4 bases; junction bases not matched to a gene: 11. The germline gives CDR1 SGHNT, CDR2 YYREEE (reference sequence). CDR3 size: 16 residues. CDR3 nucleotides: TGTGCCAGCAGATTAAGAGCGGGGGCCGTTTACAATGAGCAGTTCTTC. Its protein is CASRLRAGAVYNEQFF.

Only a few counts were recorded for this clonotype. The genes are TRBV5-6 and TRBJ2-7, with D uncertain. V lost 4 bases and J 0 bases, leaving 23 bases between the germline ends. The V gene's germline CDR1 is SGHDT and CDR2 YYEEEE. The CDR3 is 18 residues long. CDR3 nucleotide sequence: TGTGCCAGCAGCCCACTTTCCGGACGGAAAAGAATCTCCTACGAGCAGTACTTC. Protein sequence: CASSPLSGRKRISYEQYF.

This clonotype was counted a few times. The gene calls are TRBV4-3 and TRBJ2-7; TRBD1 agrees at 8 bases. CDR3 length equals 16 residues. Trimming at V came to 3 bases and at J to 5 bases, leaving 12 bases not matched to a gene. CDR1 LGHNA and CDR2 YSLEER come from the germline V gene. Here the CDR3 DNA reads TGCGCCAGCAGCCAGGGGACAGGAAGATCGATCCACGAGCAGTACTTC. Its translation is CASSQGTGRSIHEQYF.

This clonotype has more than one count but fewer than ten. V usage is TRBV21-1 and J usage is TRBJ2-7; the table's D call, TRBD1, has no DNA check behind it. TRBV21-1 is deemed a pseudogene. CDR3 length: 15 amino acids. CDR3 residues: CASSFTGTGGYEQYF. The DNA of the CDR3 is TGTGCCAGCAGCTTCACCGGGACAGGCGGATACGAGCAGTACTTC.

This chain joins TRBV6-5 and TRBJ1-6; D unclear. CDR3 size: 16 residues. Trimming removed 2 bases from V and 7 bases from J, with 15 bases in between. Looked up from germline, CDR1 is MNHEY and CDR2 is SVGAGI. The DNA for the CDR3 is TGTGCCAGCAGTTACGAAGGTACTCAGTTGAATTCACCCCTCCACTTT. Translating it yields CASSYEGTQLNSPLHF.

The genes are TRBV20-1 and TRBJ2-7, with 8 bases matching TRBD2. From germline, CDR1 is DFQATT and CDR2 SNEGSKA (reference sequence). V was clipped by 1 base and J by 4 bases; unmatched bases: 9. This CDR3 contains 15 residues. In nucleotides, the CDR3 is TGCAGTGCTAGAGCCCAGGGACTAGTCAATTACGAGCAGTACTTC. It is translated as CSARAQGLVNYEQYF.

This clonotype was found a few times. The chain couples TRBV19 to TRBJ2-1; D not resolved. Germline CDR1 and CDR2: LNHDA and SQIVND (reference sequence). This CDR3 has 14 residues. The V gene lost 3 bases and the J gene lost 4 bases, with 10 bases spanning the gap. The chain's CDR3 is CASSIGSSYNEQFF. The CDR3 DNA is TGTGCCAGTAGTATCGGGTCTTCTTACAATGAGCAGTTCTTC.

V is TRBV6-5 and J is TRBJ2-1; no firm D call. V dropped 2 bases and J dropped 8 bases, with 16 bases sitting between them. CDR3 length equals 15 residues. The germline gives CDR1 MNHEY, CDR2 SVGAGI. CDR3: CASSYPRVTQDEQFF. The CDR3 DNA reads TGTGCCAGCAGTTACCCCCGGGTAACACAAGATGAGCAGTTCTTC.

This clonotype has just a few counts. The V and J genes are TRBV5-1 and TRBJ2-1; TRBD2 matches at 8 bases. J gave up 9 bases and V 0 bases, and 8 bases lay outside the gene matches. Germline CDR1 is SGHRS and CDR2 is YFSETQ. This CDR3 has 15 amino acids. The DNA of the CDR3 is TGCGCCAGCAGCTTGGCCGGGACTAGTAACGCTGAGCAGTTCTTC. Translating it yields CASSLAGTSNAEQFF.

The V and J genes are TRBV5-1 and TRBJ2-7; 10 nucleotides align to TRBD2. The CDR3 covers 17 residues. After removal of 4 bases from V and 6 bases from J, the junction contained 16 bases not matched to a gene. Per germline, CDR1 SGHRS and CDR2 YFSETQ. In nucleotides, the CDR3 is TGCGCCAGCAGCCGAATAGGGGGCCTAGCGGGAGCCTCCGAGCAGTACTTC. It is translated as CASSRIGGLAGASEQYF.

This clonotype came up a few times. The chain is built from TRBV19 and TRBJ1-6, with no clear D. This CDR3 is 15 amino acids long. Trimming shortened V by 7 bases and J by 6 bases, and 16 bases separated the two germline ends. In germline, CDR1 is LNHDA, CDR2 SQIVND (reference sequence). The CDR3 nucleotides are TGTGCCAGTACTCCGGGCACACTGGCTAATTCACCCCTCCACTTT. Translation: CASTPGTLANSPLHF.

The table lists this clonotype with many counts. The chain joins TRBV9 to TRBJ2-5; perhaps TRBD2 as D (5 bases). CDR3 length: 14 residues. The V end lost 0 bases, the J end lost 2 bases, and 8 bases lay between the germline ends. The germline gives CDR1 SGDLS, CDR2 YYNGEE. In DNA, the CDR3 is TGTGCCAGCAGCGTAGGGCTAGCACAAGAGACCCAGTACTTC. It translates to CASSVGLAQETQYF.

This clonotype has just a few counts. V gene TRBV4-1 combines with J gene TRBJ2-7, with 8 positions matching TRBD2. Per the germline V gene, CDR1 is MGHRA and CDR2 is YSYEKL. V dropped 4 bases and J dropped 4; count of bases not matched to a gene: 12. The CDR3 covers 16 residues. The CDR3 region has the DNA TGCGCCAGCAGCCCTAAGGAACTAGCGGAGGTATACGAGCAGTACTTC. Its protein is CASSPKELAEVYEQYF.

The chain couples TRBV20-1 to TRBJ1-6; the match to TRBD1 covers 8 bases. The germline gives CDR1 DFQATT, CDR2 SNEGSKA (reference sequence). The CDR3 has 17 residues. With 1 base clipped from V and 5 bases from J, the junction kept 10 bases outside the gene matches. In DNA form, the CDR3 reads TGCAGTGCTAGAGTCCCGACCCCGGGACAGGATAATTCACCCCTCCACTTT. Its translation: CSARVPTPGQDNSPLHF.

The rearrangement links TRBV7-7 to TRBJ1-4, with D hard to call. Per the germline V gene, CDR1 is SSHAT and CDR2 is FNYEAQ (reference sequence). This CDR3 spans 15 amino acids. CDR3 residues: CASYPRGATNEKLFF. In DNA form, the CDR3 reads TGTGCTAGCTACCCTAGAGGCGCAACTAATGAAAAACTGTTTTTT.

The chain is built from TRBV7-3 and TRBJ2-3; TRBD2 agrees at 8 bases. Looked up from germline, CDR1 is SGHTA and CDR2 is FQGTGA. The V and J ends lost 4 bases and 4 bases, in that order; junction bases with no gene match: 10. This CDR3 is 16 amino acids long. CDR3 sequence (DNA): TGTGCCAGCAGCTCCCCGAGCGGGAGTGGGGCAGATACGCAGTATTTT. It encodes CASSSPSGSGADTQYF.